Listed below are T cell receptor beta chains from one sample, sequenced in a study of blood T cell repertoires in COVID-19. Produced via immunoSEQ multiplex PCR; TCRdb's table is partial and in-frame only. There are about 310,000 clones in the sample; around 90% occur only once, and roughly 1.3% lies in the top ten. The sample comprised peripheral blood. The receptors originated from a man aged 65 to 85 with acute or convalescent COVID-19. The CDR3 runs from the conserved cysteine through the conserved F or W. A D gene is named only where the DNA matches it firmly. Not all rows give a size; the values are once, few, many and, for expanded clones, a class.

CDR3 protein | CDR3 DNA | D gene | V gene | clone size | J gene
CAWSVSQMNTEAFF | TGTGCCTGGAGTGTATCTCAGATGAACACTGAAGCTTTCTTT | NA | TRBV30 | NA | TRBJ1-1
CASSLYGTSTDTQYF | TGTGCCAGCAGCTTGTACGGTACTAGCACAGATACGCAGTATTTT | NA | TRBV5-4 | once | TRBJ2-3
CASSLEAGGSMYNEQFF | TGTGCCAGCAGCTTAGAGGCGGGAGGGTCTATGTACAATGAGCAGTTCTTC | TRBD2 | TRBV11-2 | NA | TRBJ2-1
CASSLPDYGYTF | TGTGCCAGCAGCTTGCCCGACTATGGCTACACCTTC | NA | TRBV5-4 | NA | TRBJ1-2
CASSIEGDRGLYNEQFF | TGTGCCAGTAGTATAGAGGGGGACAGGGGACTGTACAATGAGCAGTTCTTC | TRBD1 | TRBV19 | NA | TRBJ2-1
CASSASGLYEQYF | TGTGCCAGCAGTGCCTCAGGTCTGTACGAGCAGTACTTC | NA | TRBV25-1 | NA | TRBJ2-7
CASLGQGAINEQFF | TGTGCCAGTCTCGGACAGGGGGCGATAAATGAGCAGTTCTTC | TRBD1 | TRBV7-2 | NA | TRBJ2-1
CASSRRLAGGDEQYF | TGTGCCAGCAGTCGTCGACTAGCGGGAGGGGACGAGCAGTACTTC | TRBD2 | TRBV2 | NA | TRBJ2-7
CASSLNGGGYNEQFF | TGTGCCAGCAGCTTGAACGGCGGGGGGTACAATGAGCAGTTCTTC | TRBD2 | TRBV5-4 | NA | TRBJ2-1
CASSLDRSSGRDEQYF | TGTGCCAGCAGCTTAGATCGGTCTAGCGGGAGGGACGAGCAGTACTTC | TRBD2 | TRBV11-2 | NA | TRBJ2-7
CASSPPGLAGGPYEQYF | TGTGCCAGCAGCCCTCCGGGACTAGCGGGGGGGCCCTACGAGCAGTACTTC | TRBD2 | TRBV6-2/TRBV6-3 | NA | TRBJ2-7
CASSPDAGGGYGELFF | TGTGCCAGCAGCCCGGACGCGGGGGGCGGTTACGGGGAGCTGTTTTTT | TRBD2 | TRBV3-1/TRBV3-2 | few | TRBJ2-2
CASSLPLAGAGEQYF | TGCGCCAGCAGCTTACCCCTAGCGGGAGCGGGGGAGCAGTACTTC | TRBD2 | TRBV5-1 | NA | TRBJ2-7
CASSLARGYTF | TGTGCCAGCAGTTTGGCGAGGGGCTACACCTTC | NA | TRBV28 | NA | TRBJ1-2
CASSRDRGNEKLFF | TGCGCCAGCAGTCGTGACAGGGGGAATGAAAAACTGTTTTTT | TRBD1 | TRBV5-1 | NA | TRBJ1-4
CASSLQDQGGGNTIYF | TGCGCCAGCAGCCTCCAAGACCAGGGGGGTGGAAACACCATATATTTT | TRBD1 | TRBV4-1 | NA | TRBJ1-3
CASSLGDSRGYTF | TGCGCCAGCAGCTTGGGGGACAGCAGGGGCTACACCTTC | TRBD1 | TRBV5-1 | NA | TRBJ1-2
CASSRRQGISGNTIYF | TGTGCCAGCAGCCGTCGACAGGGTATCTCTGGAAACACCATATATTTT | TRBD1 | TRBV14 | NA | TRBJ1-3
CASSRSDRPYGYTF | TGTGCCAGCAGCCGCTCTGACAGACCCTATGGCTACACCTTC | NA | TRBV4-2 | NA | TRBJ1-2
CAHLPEGVGTEAFF | TGTGCCCACCTACCTGAAGGGGTTGGCACTGAAGCTTTCTTT | NA | TRBV28 | once | TRBJ1-1
CASSPPSVNTGELFF | TGTGCCAGCTCACCCCCTAGTGTGAACACCGGGGAGCTGTTTTTT | NA | TRBV18 | NA | TRBJ2-2
CASSLLRSGDTDTQYF | TGTGCCAGCAGCTTGCTGCGTAGCGGGGACACAGATACGCAGTATTTT | TRBD2 | TRBV5-6 | NA | TRBJ2-3
CAITGTQSSGANVLTF | TGTGCCATCACTGGGACACAAAGCTCTGGGGCCAACGTCCTGACTTTC | NA | TRBV10-3 | once | TRBJ2-6
CASSQKTGTDYEQYF | TGCGCCAGCAGCCAAAAAACCGGGACAGACTACGAGCAGTACTTC | TRBD1 | TRBV5-1 | NA | TRBJ2-7
CASSYPKGDYGYTF | TGTGCCAGCAGTTACCCCAAGGGGGACTATGGCTACACCTTC | NA | TRBV28 | NA | TRBJ1-2
CASSGTRYEQYF | TGTGCCAGCAGTGGGACTAGGTACGAGCAGTACTTC | TRBD2 | TRBV12-3/TRBV12-4 | once | TRBJ2-7
CASSQAYEQYF | TGTGCCAGCAGCCAAGCGTACGAGCAGTACTTC | NA | TRBV4-2 | NA | TRBJ2-7
CASSPRQGDNTGELFF | TGTGCCAGCAGCCCAAGACAGGGGGATAACACCGGGGAGCTGTTTTTT | TRBD1 | TRBV7-8 | NA | TRBJ2-2
CAIPGQGDGGANVLTF | TGTGCCATCCCGGGACAGGGGGACGGTGGGGCCAACGTCCTGACTTTC | TRBD1 | TRBV10-3 | NA | TRBJ2-6
CAIRGDSFGEQYF | TGTGCCATCAGGGGGGACAGCTTCGGCGAGCAGTACTTC | TRBD1 | TRBV10-3 | NA | TRBJ2-7
CASSALDRVLSTDTQYF | TGTGCCAGCAGCGCACTGGACAGGGTGTTGAGCACAGATACGCAGTATTTT | TRBD1 | TRBV9 | NA | TRBJ2-3
CASSRTGDYGYTF | TGTGCCAGCAGTCGGACAGGGGATTATGGCTACACCTTC | TRBD1 | TRBV7-8 | NA | TRBJ1-2
CASSYSITRRGKGNYEQYF | TGTGCCAGCAGTTACTCGATAACGCGACGGGGGAAGGGCAACTACGAGCAGTACTTC | NA | TRBV6-2/TRBV6-3 | NA | TRBJ2-7